The rows below give T cell receptor beta chains drawn from one sample of a study of siplizumab effects on memory and regulatory T cells. Assay: immunoSEQ multiplex PCR; the TCRdb copy retains only in-frame clones and omits some. The sample yields around 100,000 clones, about 93% seen once. Sequencing was done on a sample of CD4+ T cells sorted from blood. These receptors were obtained from a human donor in good health. Each CDR3 is given with its conserved first and last residue. Fields, in order: clone size, V gene, J gene, CDR3 protein. Clone size, where shown, is once, few, many, or a class for clones that have expanded.

.	TRBV7-7	TRBJ1-1	CASSPAAGVNTEAFF
once	TRBV5-1	TRBJ1-1	CASSLAREKAFF
.	TRBV2	TRBJ2-1	CASKGPGNNEQFF
few	TRBV9	TRBJ2-1	CASSFDSGRVGEQFF
.	TRBV7-9	TRBJ2-3	CASSKAGGGTDTQYF
.	TRBV5-1	TRBJ1-2	CASSRDGTGQNGYTF
.	TRBV5-4	TRBJ1-2	CASSDEGNYGYTF
once	TRBV9	TRBJ2-5	CASSVGGSGHQETQYF
.	TRBV29-1	TRBJ1-1	CSVEATGVVGEAFF
once	TRBV5-1	TRBJ1-1	CASSLAEILADEAFF
.	TRBV5-4	TRBJ2-1	CASPPSPTSGYNEQFF
.	TRBV5-4	TRBJ2-2	CASSFTSSTGELFF
.	TRBV5-1	TRBJ2-7	CASSQVQPGQASYEQYF
.	TRBV19	TRBJ2-3	CASSYGGQTDTQYF
.	TRBV27	TRBJ2-3	CASNKRVAGVVMTDTQYF
once	TRBV7-9	TRBJ2-5	CASSRGPFVETQYF
.	TRBV5-1	TRBJ2-1	CASSFIAGGNNEQFF
.	TRBV28	TRBJ1-5	CASSLSSAYSNQPQHF
.	TRBV7-9	TRBJ2-1	CASRYTGGSSYNEQFF
.	TRBV4-1	TRBJ2-5	CASSQVYPSVETQYF
.	TRBV28	TRBJ1-5	CASSPTPVTTPQHF
.	TRBV4-1	TRBJ2-7	CASSRVQGYEQYF
.	TRBV9	TRBJ2-3	CASSPRQGLGTDTQYF
.	TRBV21-1	TRBJ2-3	CASSKGGESDTQYF
.	TRBV4-2	TRBJ2-7	CASSLRGRVYVGLEFF
.	TRBV10-3	TRBJ1-1	CAIRGQGAVSTEAFF
.	TRBV5-4	TRBJ2-7	CASSLGLGTGGEQYF
.	TRBV6-1	TRBJ2-1	CASALRSLAGEQFF
.	TRBV7-9	TRBJ1-1	CASSITGANTEAFF
.	TRBV6-1	TRBJ2-1	CASSEAGRSYNEQFF
.	TRBV10-2	TRBJ2-7	CASRGLAGGPREQYF
.	TRBV9	TRBJ1-2	CASSVVVEGGNYGYTF
.	TRBV9	TRBJ2-3	CASSVSGWGRGTDTQYF
few	TRBV5-4	TRBJ2-5	CASSLPGTSGRETQYF
once	TRBV11-1	TRBJ2-3	CASSLRAPGVTQYF